This TCR beta chain was identified in a study of T-cell reconstitution after alpha-beta-depleted transplantation in children. This clonotype was recorded at least ten times. The ends were cut back, 3 bases at V and 4 bases at J, with 8 bases in the middle. This CDR3 region has 12 residues. Per germline, CDR1 DFQATT and CDR2 SNEGSKA (reference sequence). A library of TCRbeta sequences, prepared with unique molecular identifiers, was generated. TCRdb redid the calling of the PCR reads with MiXCR, one entry per CDR3 protein. The sample consists of 640,000 or so distinct CDR3 sequences, 16% of them appearing once.

This TCR was recovered from a human donor who donated a stem cell graft to a child with acute myeloid leukemia. The chain is built from TRBV20-1 and TRBJ2-3; D not resolved. The source was PBMCs from the stem cell graft donor, collected from the stem cell graft. The CDR3 bases are TGCAGTGCTAGCCCCGGCCCAGATACGCAGTATTTT. Amino acid sequence: CSASPGPDTQYF.